The clone carrying this T cell receptor (beta chain) was seen a few times. Its antigen is not known. Investigators prepared the TCR beta libraries by applying iRepertoire HTBI primers and Arm-PCR of CDR3 regions. TCRdb fed the multiplex PCR reads into MiXCR, producing one record per CDR3 protein. The repertoire holds some 490,000 distinct CDR3 sequences, with 9.5% to 15% as singletons. This entry is derived from a study of regulatory T cells in long-lasting Graves disease. CDR3 size: 13 residues. The V end was cut by 0 bases, the J end by 5 bases, with 6 bases between. The V gene's germline CDR1 is SGDLS and CDR2 YYNGEE. Study conclusions and caveats: Favoring TRBV28, TRBJ1-2 and TRBJ2-5 was a feature seen in persistent disease.

Indicated time point: newly diagnosed GD, antithyroid drugs for less than 3 months. PBMC-derived RNA was used for the TCR library. A blood draw put about 8.2 milliliters of peripheral blood into EDTA tubes. These data also formed part of another study, on T cells in Graves' hyperthyroidism and ophthalmopathy.

The V gene is TRBV9, the J gene TRBJ2-1; unclear D gene. This specimen consisted of peripheral blood mononuclear cells (PBMCs), obtained at new diagnosis, from a patient treated with antithyroid drugs. The TCR sequence derives from a young woman with Graves disease. The CDR3 DNA follows: TGTGCCAGCAGCGTAGACTACCACAATGAGCAGTTCTTC. Amino acid sequence: CASSVDYHNEQFF. The complete variable domain, with remaining parts taken from reference TRBV9 and TRBJ2-1, reads DSGVTQTPKHLITATGQRVTLRCSPRSGDLSVYWYQQSLDQGLQFLIQYYNGEERAKGNILERFSAQQFPDLHSELNLSSLELGDSALYFCASSVDYHNEQFFGPGTRLTVL.